The entry below gives a single T cell receptor beta chain sequence along with its context. Its target is unknown. These data come from a study of shared clonotypes between healthy human individuals. Study information: The donor pool was made up of a couple of women and a few men aged 18 to 49.

CD45RO-negative, CCR7-positively selected cells formed the naive CD8 fraction, excluding terminally differentiated effector memory CD45RA+ cells. Whole-study results and caveats: On the whole, naive subsets had larger estimated richness than memory subsets had. Few donors restricted represented genetic and exposure-history diversity.

Trimming cost V 0 bases and J 4 bases, with 14 bases left between them. Germline V gene sequence: CDR1 LGHNA, CDR2 YSLEER. CDR3 length: 16 amino acids. Profiled with immunoSEQ multiplex PCR; TCRdb holds only in-frame clones, not every one. The sample contains about 680,000 clones, around 92% of which appear only once. V gene TRBV4-3 combines with J gene TRBJ2-3; D gene unclear. The origin of this receptor is a young man in good health. Material for sequencing was naive CD8+ T cells sorted from blood. This CDR3 reads CASSQDSPLAADTQYF. The CDR3 DNA is TGCGCCAGCAGCCAAGATAGCCCTTTAGCCGCAGATACGCAGTATTTT.